This TCR beta chain was identified during a study of blood T cell repertoires in COVID-19. Overall study context: Italy, Spain and the United States were the sources of the convalescent and acute COVID-19 samples. From T cells, B-cell-depleted T cells, or PBMCs came the material, which was cDNA or gDNA.

The CDR3 covers 13 residues. The V and J ends lost 3 bases and 10 bases, in that order; junction bases with no gene match: 7. Original processing methods: From reference gene primer amplification, estimates of nucleated cell counts were derived. The data were produced by immunoSEQ multiplex PCR, yet TCRdb's version contains in-frame clones alone and is incomplete. V and J calls and clone size come straight from that table; D and trimming were deduced from the DNA. This sample carries 75,000 to 85,000 clones, approximately 85% of them seen once, and the ten largest clones take around 40%. The chain employs TRBV12-3 or TRBV12-4 and TRBJ1-1, with TRBD1 matching over 8 bases. Material: peripheral blood. This clonotype originated in a human donor in a cohort sampled during active COVID-19. The CDR3 sequence is CASSFQGALGAFF. DNA for the CDR3: TGTGCCAGCAGTTTCCAGGGGGCGCTGGGAGCTTTCTTT.